These 5 T cell receptor beta chains originate from one sample sequenced in a study of T cells in Graves' hyperthyroidism and ophthalmopathy. RNA transcripts yielded amplified TCR beta CDR3 regions. The study used the HTBI primer set for a first-round RT-PCR of the TCR CDR3. TCRdb reprocessed the multiplex PCR reads with MiXCR, giving one entry per CDR3 protein. Of 300,000 to 450,000 distinct CDR3 sequences listed, about 25% are singletons. Sequencing was carried out using blood. The receptors come from a man between 45 and 60 years old with Graves' hyperthyroidism.

The V gene is TRBV30, the J gene TRBJ1-5; a possible D gene is TRBD1 (5 bases). CDR3 length equals 14 residues. V shed 0 bases and J shed 6 bases, with 12 bases lying between them. Germline loops: CDR1 GTSNPN, CDR2 SVGIG (reference sequence). CDR3 DNA sequence: TGTGCCTGGAGTGTGGGCGGGGGGAGTCAGCCCCAGCATTTT. This codes for CAWSVGGGSQPQHF.

V is TRBV24-1 and J is TRBJ2-5, with a weak D call TRBD2 (5 bases). Germline CDR1 is KGHDR and CDR2 is SFDVKD. V was trimmed by 4 bases and J by 3 bases, leaving 17 bases between them. There are 16 residues in the CDR3. This CDR3 is CATSDFARGGKETQYF. Here the CDR3 DNA reads TGTGCCACCAGTGACTTTGCTCGGGGTGGCAAAGAGACCCAGTACTTC.

The CDR3 DNA reads as TGTGCCAGTAGATCTGGGAGAAACACTGAAGCTTTCTTT. Translation: CASRSGRNTEAFF. The chain combines TRBV19 with TRBJ1-1; D is unresolved. The length of the CDR3 is 13 residues. CDR1 and CDR2 from the germline V gene are LNHDA and SQIVND (reference sequence). V was shortened by 6 bases and J by 2 bases, with 10 bases between the two germline ends.

This rearrangement joins TRBV5-4 to TRBJ2-2; 8 bases are shared with TRBD2. Germline CDR1 is SGHNT and CDR2 is YYREEE (reference sequence). V trimming: 1 base; J trimming: 2 bases; junction bases outside the gene matches: 4. This CDR3 region has 16 residues. The CDR3 DNA sequence: TGTGCCAGCAGCTTGTTGGGACTAGTCAACACCGGGGAGCTGTTTTTT. Its translation: CASSLLGLVNTGELFF. Based on the CDR3 plus reference TRBV5-4 and TRBJ2-2, the full variable domain is ETGVTQSPTHLIKTRGQQVTLRCSSQSGHNTVSWYQQALGQGPQFIFQYYREEENGRGNFPPRFSGLQFPNYSSELNVNALELDDSALYLCASSLLGLVNTGELFFGEGSRLTVL.

Many counts were recorded for this clonotype. The J gene is TRBJ2-1, the V gene TRBV12-3 or TRBV12-4; D is tentatively TRBD1 or TRBD2 (5 bases each). The CDR3 length is 15 residues. The ends were cut back, 1 base at V and 0 bases at J, with 7 bases in the middle. CDR3 in amino acids: CASSLDGASYNEQFF. CDR3 coding DNA: TGTGCCAGCAGTTTAGACGGGGCCTCCTACAATGAGCAGTTCTTC.